The following is a TCR beta chain sequence with its context. What it binds is unknown. The record originates from a study of T cells in Graves' hyperthyroidism and ophthalmopathy. About the research overall: Pretreatment peripheral blood was obtained at initial diagnosis. Notes on the study in general: Blood shared most expanded thyroid clonotypes above 0.001.

The V gene end was trimmed by 1 base and the J gene end by 8 bases; junction bases not matched to a gene: 6. This CDR3 spans 13 amino acids. Germline-derived CDR1 and CDR2 are DFQATT and SNEGSKA (reference sequence). The hyperthyroidism patients had all been newly diagnosed, and their disease duration was under 2 months. Their ages ranged from 18 to 65 years. PBMCs were collected from a roughly 9.7 ml volume of fresh peripheral blood. Researchers amplified the TCR beta CDR3 regions from RNA transcripts. First-round RT-PCR of the TCR CDR3 relied on the HTBI primer set. In TCRdb, the multiplex PCR reads were re-called with MiXCR into one record per CDR3 protein. Of nearly 600,000 distinct CDR3 sequences in the sample, approximately 13% were seen once.

The sequenced sample consisted of blood. This sequence joins TRBV20-1 and TRBJ1-2; TRBD1 matches at 8 bases. This clonotype was sampled from a woman aged 25 to 39 with Graves' hyperthyroidism that later progressed to Graves' ophthalmopathy. The CDR3 loop is CSARVGTGRGYTF. The CDR3 nucleotides read TGCAGTGCTAGAGTGGGGACAGGTCGGGGCTACACCTTC.